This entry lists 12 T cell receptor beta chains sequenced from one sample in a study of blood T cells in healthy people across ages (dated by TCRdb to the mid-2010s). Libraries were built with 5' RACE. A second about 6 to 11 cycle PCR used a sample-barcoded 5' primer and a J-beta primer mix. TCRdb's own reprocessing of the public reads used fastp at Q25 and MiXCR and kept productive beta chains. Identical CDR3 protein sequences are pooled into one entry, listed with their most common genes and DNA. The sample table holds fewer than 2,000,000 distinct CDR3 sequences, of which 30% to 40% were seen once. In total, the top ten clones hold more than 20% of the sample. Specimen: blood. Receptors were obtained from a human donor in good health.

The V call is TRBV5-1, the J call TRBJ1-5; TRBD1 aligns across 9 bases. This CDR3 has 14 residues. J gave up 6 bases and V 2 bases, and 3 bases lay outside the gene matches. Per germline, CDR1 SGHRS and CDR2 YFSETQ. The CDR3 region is CASSLAQGAQPQHF. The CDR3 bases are TGCGCCAGCAGCTTAGCACAGGGGGCTCAGCCCCAGCATTTT.

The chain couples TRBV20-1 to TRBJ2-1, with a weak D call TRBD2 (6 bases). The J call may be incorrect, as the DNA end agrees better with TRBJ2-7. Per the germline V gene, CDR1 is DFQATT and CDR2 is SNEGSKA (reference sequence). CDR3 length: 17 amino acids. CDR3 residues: CSAGGSGLWSSYNEQYF. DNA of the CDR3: TGCAGTGCCGGAGGTAGCGGCCTATGGAGCTCCTACAATGAGCAGTACTTC.

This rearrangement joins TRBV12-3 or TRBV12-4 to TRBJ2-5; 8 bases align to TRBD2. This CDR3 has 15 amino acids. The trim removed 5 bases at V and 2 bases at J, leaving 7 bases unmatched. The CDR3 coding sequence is TGTGCCAGCAGTCCACTAGCGGCCCAACAAGAGACCCAGTACTTC. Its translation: CASSPLAAQQETQYF.

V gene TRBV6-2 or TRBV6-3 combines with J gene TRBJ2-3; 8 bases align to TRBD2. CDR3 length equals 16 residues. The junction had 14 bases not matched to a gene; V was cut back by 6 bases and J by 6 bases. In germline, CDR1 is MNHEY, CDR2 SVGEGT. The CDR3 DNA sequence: TGTGCCAGCAGCCCCGGACTAGCTTTTACCGTGGATACGCAGTATTTT. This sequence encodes CASSPGLAFTVDTQYF.

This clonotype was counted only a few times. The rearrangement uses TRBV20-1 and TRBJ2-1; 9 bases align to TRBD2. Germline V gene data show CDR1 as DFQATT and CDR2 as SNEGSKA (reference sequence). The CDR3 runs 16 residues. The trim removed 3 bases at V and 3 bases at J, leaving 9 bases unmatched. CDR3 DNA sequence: TGCAGTGCTAGGGGTTTAGCGGGGGACCTCTACAATGAGCAGTTCTTC. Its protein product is CSARGLAGDLYNEQFF.

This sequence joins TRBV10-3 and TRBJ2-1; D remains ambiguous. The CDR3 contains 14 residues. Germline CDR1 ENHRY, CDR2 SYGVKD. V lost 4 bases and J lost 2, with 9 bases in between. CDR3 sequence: CAISARGTYNEQFF. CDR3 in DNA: TGTGCCATCAGTGCTAGAGGCACCTACAATGAGCAGTTCTTC.

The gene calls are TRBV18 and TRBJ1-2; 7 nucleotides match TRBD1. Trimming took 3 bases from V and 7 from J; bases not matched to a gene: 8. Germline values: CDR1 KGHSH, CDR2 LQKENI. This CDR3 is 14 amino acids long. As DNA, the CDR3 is TGTGCCAGCTCACCGAACCGGGACAGAAGTGGCTACACCTTC. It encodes CASSPNRDRSGYTF.

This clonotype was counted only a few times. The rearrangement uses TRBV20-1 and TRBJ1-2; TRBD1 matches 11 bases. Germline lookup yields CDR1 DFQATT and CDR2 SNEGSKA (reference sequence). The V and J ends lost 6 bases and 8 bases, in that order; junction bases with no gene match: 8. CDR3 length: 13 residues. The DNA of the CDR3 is TGCAGTGCCGACAAGGACAGGGGGCAGGGCTACACCTTC. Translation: CSADKDRGQGYTF.

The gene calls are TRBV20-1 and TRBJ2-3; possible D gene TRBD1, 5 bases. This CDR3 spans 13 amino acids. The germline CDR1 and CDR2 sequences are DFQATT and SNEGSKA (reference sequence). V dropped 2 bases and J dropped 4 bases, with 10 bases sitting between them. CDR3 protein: CSARQGSADTQYF. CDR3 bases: TGCAGTGCTAGACAGGGATCGGCAGATACGCAGTATTTT.

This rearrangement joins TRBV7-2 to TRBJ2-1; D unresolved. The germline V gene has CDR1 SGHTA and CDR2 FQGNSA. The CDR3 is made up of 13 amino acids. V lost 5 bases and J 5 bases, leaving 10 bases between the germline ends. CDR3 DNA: TGTGCCAGCAGCCTACGGGTTAACAATGAGCAGTTCTTC. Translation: CASSLRVNNEQFF.

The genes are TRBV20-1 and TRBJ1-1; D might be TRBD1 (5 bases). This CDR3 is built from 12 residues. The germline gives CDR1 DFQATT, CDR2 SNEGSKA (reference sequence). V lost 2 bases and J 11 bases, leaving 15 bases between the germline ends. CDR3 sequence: CSARREGFRAFF. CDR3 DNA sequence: TGCAGTGCTAGACGGGAGGGGTTTCGGGCTTTCTTT.

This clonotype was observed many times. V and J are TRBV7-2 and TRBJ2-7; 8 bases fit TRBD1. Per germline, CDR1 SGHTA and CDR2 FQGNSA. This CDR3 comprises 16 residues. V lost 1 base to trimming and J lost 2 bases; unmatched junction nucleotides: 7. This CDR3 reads CASSLGRDRRTYEQYF. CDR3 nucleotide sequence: TGTGCCAGCAGCTTAGGTCGGGACAGGCGAACCTACGAGCAGTACTTC.